A single T cell receptor beta chain is shown here with its context. CDR1 SGHTA and CDR2 FQGNSA come from the germline V gene. The CDR3 runs 17 residues. The junction had 15 bases not matched to a gene; V was cut back by 5 bases and J by 4 bases. This sample was taken from a study of blood T cell repertoires in COVID-19. As for the study in general: PBMCs, B-cell-depleted T cells, or T cells provided the cDNA or gDNA that made up the material.

Methods used by the authors: Estimates of nucleated cell counts were drawn from the amplification of reference gene primers. The data were produced by immunoSEQ multiplex PCR, yet TCRdb's version contains in-frame clones alone and is incomplete. That table supplies the V and J calls and clone size; D and trimming were determined from the DNA. In the table there are 200,000 to 250,000 clones, 86% of which are singletons. The chain recombines TRBV7-2 with TRBJ2-5, with 8 bases matching TRBD1. Sample: PBMCs or T cells enriched from blood (not recorded which). This receptor was taken from a woman aged 40 to 49 with acute COVID-19. CDR3 amino acids: CASSTATGVKLPETQYF. DNA of the CDR3: TGTGCCAGCAGCACCGCGACAGGGGTCAAATTGCCAGAGACCCAGTACTTC.